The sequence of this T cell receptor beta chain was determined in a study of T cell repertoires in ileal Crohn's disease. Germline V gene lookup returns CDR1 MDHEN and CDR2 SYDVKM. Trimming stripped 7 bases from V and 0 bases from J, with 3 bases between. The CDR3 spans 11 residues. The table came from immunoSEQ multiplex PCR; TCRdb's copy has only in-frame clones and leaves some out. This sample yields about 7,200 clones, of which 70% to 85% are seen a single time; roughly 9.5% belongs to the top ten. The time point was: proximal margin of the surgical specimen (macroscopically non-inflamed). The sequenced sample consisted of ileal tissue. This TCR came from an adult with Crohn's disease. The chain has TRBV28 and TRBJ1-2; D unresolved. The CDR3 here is CASNSNYGYTF. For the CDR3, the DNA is TGTGCCAGCAATTCTAACTATGGCTACACCTTC.